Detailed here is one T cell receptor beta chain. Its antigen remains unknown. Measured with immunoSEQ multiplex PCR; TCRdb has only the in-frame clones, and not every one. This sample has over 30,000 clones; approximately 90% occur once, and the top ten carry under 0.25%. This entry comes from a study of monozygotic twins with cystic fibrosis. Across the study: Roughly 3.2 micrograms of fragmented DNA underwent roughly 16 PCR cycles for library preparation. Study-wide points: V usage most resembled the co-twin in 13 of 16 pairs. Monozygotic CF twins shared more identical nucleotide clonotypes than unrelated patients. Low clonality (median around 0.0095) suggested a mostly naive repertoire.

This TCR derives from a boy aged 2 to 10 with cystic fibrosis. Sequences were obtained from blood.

In DNA form, the CDR3 reads TGTGCCAGCAGCTTAAGTCAGGGTGCGCACGAGCAGTACTTC. This codes for CASSLSQGAHEQYF. The rearrangement links TRBV7-9 to TRBJ2-7, with a weak D call TRBD1 (5 bases). The V gene lost 2 bases and the J gene lost 5 bases, with 13 bases spanning the gap. The CDR3 sequence is 14 residues long. Germline CDR1 SEHNR, CDR2 FQNEAQ (reference sequence).